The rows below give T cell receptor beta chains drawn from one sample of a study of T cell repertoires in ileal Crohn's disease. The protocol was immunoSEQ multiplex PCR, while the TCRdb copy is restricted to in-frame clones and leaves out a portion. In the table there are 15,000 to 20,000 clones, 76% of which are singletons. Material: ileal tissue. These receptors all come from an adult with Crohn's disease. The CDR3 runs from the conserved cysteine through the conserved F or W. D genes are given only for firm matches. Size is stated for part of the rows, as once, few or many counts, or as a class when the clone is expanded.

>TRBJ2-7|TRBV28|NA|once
TGTGCCAGCAGTTTCGGCTGGGAAACCTACGAGCAGTACTTC
CASSFGWETYEQYF
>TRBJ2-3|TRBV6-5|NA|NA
TGTGCCAGCAGTTACTTCGGCAACGCAGATACGCAGTATTTT
CASSYFGNADTQYF
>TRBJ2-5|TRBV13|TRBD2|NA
TGTGCCAGCAGCTTGACTAGCGGAAACTCCCAAGAGACCCAGTACTTC
CASSLTSGNSQETQYF
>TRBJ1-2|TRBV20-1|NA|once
TGCAGTGCTTCGCAGGGCGGAACCTTC
CSASQGGTF
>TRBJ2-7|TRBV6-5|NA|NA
TGTGCCAGCAGGATTTCGACAGGTCCACTCTACGAGCAGTACTTC
CASRISTGPLYEQYF
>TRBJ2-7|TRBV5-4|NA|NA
TGTGCCAGCAGTCAACCGGGGGGGGACAGGCCCTACGAGCAGTACTTC
CASSQPGGDRPYEQYF
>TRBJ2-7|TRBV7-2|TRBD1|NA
TGTGCCAGCAGCTTAGGTCTCCAGACAGGGGGGTACGAGCAGTACTTC
CASSLGLQTGGYEQYF
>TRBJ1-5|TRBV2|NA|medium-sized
TGTGCCAGCAGTGATTGGTCAGGACAGCATTTT
CASSDWSGQHF
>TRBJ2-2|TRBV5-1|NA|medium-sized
TGCGCCAGCAGAGGGCAGGACACCGGGGAGCTGTTTTTT
CASRGQDTGELFF
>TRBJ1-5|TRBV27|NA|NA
TGTGCCAGCAGTCTAGGAGGATGGGGGGGAGTCCTTAGCAATCAGCCCCAGCATTTT
CASSLGGWGGVLSNQPQHF
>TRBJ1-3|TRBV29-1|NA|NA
TGCAGCGTTTCAGGTTCCTCTGGAAACACCATATATTTT
CSVSGSSGNTIYF
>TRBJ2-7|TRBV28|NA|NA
TGTGCCAGCAGTTGGACTGCAGGAATCGGCGACGAGCAGTACTTC
CASSWTAGIGDEQYF
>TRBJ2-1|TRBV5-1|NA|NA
TGCGCCAGCAGGCAACCGTACAATGAGCAGTTCTTC
CASRQPYNEQFF
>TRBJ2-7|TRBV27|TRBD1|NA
TGTGCCAGCAGTCCAACAGGGACAGGGGGAGAGCAGTACTTC
CASSPTGTGGEQYF
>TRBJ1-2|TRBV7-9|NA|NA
TGTGCCAGCAGCCCGGGAGTTCAGGGTCGGCACACCTTC
CASSPGVQGRHTF
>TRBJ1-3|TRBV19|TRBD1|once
TGTGCCAGTAGTATAGCAGCCCTGACAGGGCCTGGAAACACCATATATTTT
CASSIAALTGPGNTIYF
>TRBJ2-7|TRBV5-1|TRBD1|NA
TGCGCCAGCAGCCTAGACAGGGGGCGGTACGAGCAGTACTTC
CASSLDRGRYEQYF
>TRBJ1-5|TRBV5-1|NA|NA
TGCGCCAGCAGCTTGGAAGGGGATAATCGCAATCAGCCCCAGCATTTT
CASSLEGDNRNQPQHF
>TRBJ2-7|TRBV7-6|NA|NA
TGTGCCAGCAGCTTAGCAGGAGATTTCTCCTACGAGCAGTACTTC
CASSLAGDFSYEQYF
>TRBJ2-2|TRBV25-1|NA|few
TGTGCCAGCAGTGAATACAGGGACACCGGGGAGCTGTTTTTT
CASSEYRDTGELFF
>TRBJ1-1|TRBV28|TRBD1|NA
TGTGCCAGCAGTTCAGACAGGGGCGTGAACACTGAAGCTTTCTTT
CASSSDRGVNTEAFF
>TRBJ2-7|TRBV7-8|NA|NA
TGTGCCAGCAGCTCGACCGACCGGGGGACCTACGAGCAGTACTTC
CASSSTDRGTYEQYF
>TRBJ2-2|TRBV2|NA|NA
TGTGCCAGCAGTGTCCCCCTTCAGACGGGGAACACCGGGGAGCTGTTTTTT
CASSVPLQTGNTGELFF
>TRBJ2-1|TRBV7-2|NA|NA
TGTGCCAGCAGCCCGGGGTCGGGCTCCTACAATGAGCAGTTCTTC
CASSPGSGSYNEQFF
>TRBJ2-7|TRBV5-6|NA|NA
TGTGCCAGCAGCTTGGGATATTGGAGCTCCTACGAGCAGTACTTC
CASSLGYWSSYEQYF
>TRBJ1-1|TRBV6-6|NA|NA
TGTGCCAGCAGAGACGGGGCGCTGGACACTGAAGCTTTCTTT
CASRDGALDTEAFF
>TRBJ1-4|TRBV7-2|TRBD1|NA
TGTGCCAGCAGCCAGCAGGGACAGGAATATGAAAAACTGTTTTTT
CASSQQGQEYEKLFF
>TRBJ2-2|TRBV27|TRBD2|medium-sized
TGTGCCAGCAGTTTGAGTAGCGGGGGGGCCGACACCGGGGAGCTGTTTTTT
CASSLSSGGADTGELFF
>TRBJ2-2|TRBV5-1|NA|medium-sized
TGCGCCAGCAGTCAAAAAGAAGGACAGTGGAGGATCGGGGAGCTGTTTTTT
CASSQKEGQWRIGELFF
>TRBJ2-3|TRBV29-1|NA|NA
TGCAGCGTCACAGGGATGGCGGGTGCAGATACGCAGTATTTT
CSVTGMAGADTQYF
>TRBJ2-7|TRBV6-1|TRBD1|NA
TGTGCCAGCAGTGAAAAGACAGGGGGCGACCTCTACGAGCAGTACTTC
CASSEKTGGDLYEQYF
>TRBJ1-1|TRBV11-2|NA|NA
TGTGCCAGCAGCTTGACAATAATTGAAGCTTTCTTT
CASSLTIIEAFF
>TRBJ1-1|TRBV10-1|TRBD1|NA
TGCGCCAGCAGTGGGCCGGACAGGGGTATTGGGACTGAAGCTTTCTTT
CASSGPDRGIGTEAFF
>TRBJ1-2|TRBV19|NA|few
TGTGCCAGTAGTATCGGCGGTGACCTAGGGGGCTACACCTTC
CASSIGGDLGGYTF
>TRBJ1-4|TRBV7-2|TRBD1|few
TGTGCCAGCAGTTACAGGGGGCCTAATGAAAAACTGTTTTTT
CASSYRGPNEKLFF
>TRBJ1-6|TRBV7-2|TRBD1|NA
TGTGCCAGCACAGGACAGGGTAATTCACCCCTCCACTTT
CASTGQGNSPLHF
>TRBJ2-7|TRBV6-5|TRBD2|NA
TGTGCCAGCAGTTACTCGTTTGGTCTAGCGGCTTACGAGCAGTACTTC
CASSYSFGLAAYEQYF
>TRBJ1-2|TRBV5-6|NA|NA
TGTGCCAGCAGCTTGGATCCGATAAGCTATGGCTACACCTTC
CASSLDPISYGYTF
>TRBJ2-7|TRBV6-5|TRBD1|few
TGTGCCAGCAGTTCCCTGGACAGGCCGCCCTACGAGCAGTACTTC
CASSSLDRPPYEQYF
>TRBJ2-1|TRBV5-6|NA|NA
TGTGCCAGCAGCCCGGGACTCACCAATGAGCAGTTCTTC
CASSPGLTNEQFF
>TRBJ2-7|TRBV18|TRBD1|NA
TGTGCCAGCTCGGACGCCGACAGGGGGGCCTACGAGCAGTACTTC
CASSDADRGAYEQYF
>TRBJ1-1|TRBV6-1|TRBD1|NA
TGTGCCAGCAGTTGGGACAGGGACTCCGCTGAAGCTTTCTTT
CASSWDRDSAEAFF
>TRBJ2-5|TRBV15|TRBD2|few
TGTGCCACGGGGTCTAGCGGGGTACGAACCCAGTACTTC
CATGSSGVRTQYF
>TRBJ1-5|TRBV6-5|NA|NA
TGTGCCAGCAGCCCCGCCCAGTTCGGCAATCAGCCCCAGCATTTT
CASSPAQFGNQPQHF
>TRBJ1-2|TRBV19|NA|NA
TGTGCCAGTAGTATCTACTTATCTTACGGCTACACCTTC
CASSIYLSYGYTF
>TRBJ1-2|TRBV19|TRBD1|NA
TGTGCCAGTAGGTCGACAGGGGGCGACTATGGCTACACCTTC
CASRSTGGDYGYTF
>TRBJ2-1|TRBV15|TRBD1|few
TGTGCCACCAGCCCCAGGCAGGGGGCAATTTACAATGAGCAGTTCTTC
CATSPRQGAIYNEQFF
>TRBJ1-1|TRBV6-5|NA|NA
TGTGCCAGCAGCCCCTTACTTGAGGGTGGGGAAGCTTTCTTT
CASSPLLEGGEAFF
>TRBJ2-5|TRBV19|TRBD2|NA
TGTGCCAGTAGTATAGCTGGCGGGGGGCCCTCCCAAGAGACCCAGTACTTC
CASSIAGGGPSQETQYF
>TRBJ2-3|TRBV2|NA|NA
TGTGCCAGCAGTCGACTAGAAACAGATACGCAGTATTTT
CASSRLETDTQYF
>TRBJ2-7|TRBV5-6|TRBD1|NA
TGTGCCAGCAGCCCCCCGGGCAGGGGGCTCAACGAGCAGTACTTC
CASSPPGRGLNEQYF
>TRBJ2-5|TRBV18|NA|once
TGTGCCAGCTCACCAAGAAGCGGGCTGTACCAAGAGACCCAGTACTTC
CASSPRSGLYQETQYF
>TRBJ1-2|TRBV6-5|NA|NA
TGTGCCAGCAGTTATTTGGGAAGCTATGGCTACACCTTC
CASSYLGSYGYTF
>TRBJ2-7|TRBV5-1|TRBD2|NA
TGCGCCAGCAGCTCACCCACCGGGACTAGCGGGGAGGGGGAGCAGTACTTC
CASSSPTGTSGEGEQYF
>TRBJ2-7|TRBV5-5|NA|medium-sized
TGTGCCAGCAGCTGGGACTCCTACGAGCAGTACTTC
CASSWDSYEQYF
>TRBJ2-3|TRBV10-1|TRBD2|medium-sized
TGCGCCAGTTCGACTAGCGGGGCAGATACGCAGTATTTT
CASSTSGADTQYF
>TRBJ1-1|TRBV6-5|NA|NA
TGTGCCAGCAGGGACTGGGACACGGATAACACTGAAGCTTTCTTT
CASRDWDTDNTEAFF
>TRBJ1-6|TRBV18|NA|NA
TGTGCCAGCTCACCACAGGGCCGACGCTTCCACTTT
CASSPQGRRFHF
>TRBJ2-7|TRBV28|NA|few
TGTGCCACCACGGGAACCCCCTCCTACGAGCAGTACTTC
CATTGTPSYEQYF
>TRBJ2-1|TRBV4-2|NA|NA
TGTGCCAGCAGCCAAGATGAGGGGTCGGGGGCCAATGAGCAGTTCTTC
CASSQDEGSGANEQFF